The rows below give T cell receptor beta chains drawn from one sample of a study of cytomegalovirus exposure and HLA in healthy donors. The assay was immunoSEQ multiplex PCR, and TCRdb's table has in-frame clones only and misses some. The sample records about 76,000 clones, about 69% being singletons. Specimen: PBMCs. The receptors here all came from a middle-aged woman in good health and CMV-seropositive. Each CDR3 is given with its conserved first and last residue. The order of the fields is clone size, V gene, J gene, CDR3 protein. Clone size appears in some rows only: once, few, many, or a class for an expanded clone.

>.|TRBV19|TRBJ1-5
CASREQGLNQHF
>.|TRBV4-3|TRBJ2-1
CASSQEPRTGGWGSSYNEQFF
>.|TRBV19|TRBJ1-1
CASSPRGSTEAFF
>few|TRBV6-5|TRBJ2-7
CASSYDGGISYEQYF
>once|TRBV10-3|TRBJ1-2
CAINGLGQNYGYTF
>few|TRBV29-1|TRBJ1-1
CSGDRANTEAFF
>.|TRBV27|TRBJ2-7
CASSLAGGPYEQYF
>.|TRBV7-2|TRBJ1-5
CASSLAPTGYSNQPQHF
>.|TRBV6-6|TRBJ1-3
CASSFVTAPGNTIYF
>.|TRBV7-2|TRBJ1-3
CASSSTRGAGNTIYF
>.|TRBV5-1|TRBJ2-5
CASSPGTGQETQYF
>.|TRBV9|TRBJ1-2
CASSVGPLDSNYGYTF
>once|TRBV6-6|TRBJ1-2
CASSSPATGSYGYTF
>.|TRBV6-6|TRBJ1-6
CASSPGLDNSPLHF
>.|TRBV5-4|TRBJ1-2
CASSLWTEARDGYTF
>.|TRBV9|TRBJ2-3
CASTGTEAGESTDTQYF
>.|TRBV30|TRBJ1-5
CAWRPQGPRSNQPQHF
>.|TRBV28|TRBJ1-5
CASTAGGPNQPQHF
>.|TRBV4-3|TRBJ1-6
CASSRAQTYNSPLHF
>.|TRBV7-9|TRBJ1-2
CASKGDRGSYTF
>few|TRBV6-5|TRBJ1-1
CASSYRTGHTEAFF
>.|TRBV30|TRBJ1-2
CAWSKSLGAYGYTF